The source of this T cell receptor (beta chain) is a study of T cell responses to AZD1222 COVID-19 vaccine. Sequencing used immunoSEQ multiplex PCR; TCRdb keeps in-frame clones, though not all of them. This table holds roughly 150,000 clones, roughly 88% found once. Germline lookup yields CDR1 MNHNS and CDR2 SASEGT. The CDR3 runs 16 residues. J gave up 1 base and V 4 bases, and 3 bases lay outside the gene matches. In the case of this clone: The antigen is undetermined.

Study-wide results and caveats: Baseline seropositivity occurred in only 5 to 7 AZD1222 recipients. Clonal diversity was possibly underestimated; the donors were predominantly white British and more often female. Spike-specific TCR breadth and depth went up after people got two AZD1222 doses. Spike was spanned by vaccine-associated CD4 TCRs, which were dominant at 160-218 and 743-854.

The sequencing used peripheral blood, collected 28 days after the second AZD1222 dose. This rearrangement joins TRBV6-1 to TRBJ2-2; 10 nucleotides line up with TRBD2. This sequence was found in an adult who received the AZD1222 COVID-19 vaccine. The CDR3 protein is CASSVASGGNTGELFF. The CDR3 region has the DNA TGTGCCAGCAGTGTGGCTAGCGGGGGGAACACCGGGGAGCTGTTTTTT.